A selection of T cell receptor beta chains follows, all from one sample in a study of blood T cell repertoires in COVID-19. The repertoire was sequenced with immunoSEQ multiplex PCR; TCRdb's copy has only in-frame clones and lacks some. The sample has over 150,000 clones, about three quarters seen once. Input material: peripheral blood. These receptors were collected from a man older than 75 with acute or convalescent COVID-19. The CDR3 runs from the conserved cysteine through the conserved F or W. The order of the fields is clone size, V gene, D gene, J gene, CDR3 DNA, CDR3 protein. D genes are given only for firm matches. Where a row states a size, it is once, few, many or the class of an expanded clone; other rows omit it.

size: NA; V: TRBV7-2; D: TRBD1; J: TRBJ2-3; DNA: TGTGCCAGCAGTCACGACAGGGTGTCTACAGATACGCAGTATTTT; CDR3: CASSHDRVSTDTQYF
size: NA; V: TRBV11-3; D: TRBD2; J: TRBJ2-2; DNA: TGTGCCAGCAGCTTTTCGGCCCCGGGGGGAACCGGGGAGCTGTTTTTT; CDR3: CASSFSAPGGTGELFF
size: NA; V: TRBV6-5; D: TRBD2; J: TRBJ2-1; DNA: TGTGCCAGCACCAGACCGGGACTAGCTGCCTATGAGCAGTTCTTC; CDR3: CASTRPGLAAYEQFF
size: NA; V: TRBV6-2/TRBV6-3; D: TRBD1; J: TRBJ1-2; DNA: TGTGCCAGCAGTTATTCCGGGACAGGGGTCGGCTACACCTTC; CDR3: CASSYSGTGVGYTF
size: NA; V: TRBV6-2/TRBV6-3; D: TRBD1; J: TRBJ1-1; DNA: TGTGCCAGCAGTTTCGCAATTCCGGGACAGGGGAACACTGAAGCTTTCTTT; CDR3: CASSFAIPGQGNTEAFF
size: once; V: TRBV19; D: NA; J: TRBJ2-5; DNA: TGTGCCAGCGGGTACCAAGAGACCCAGTACTTC; CDR3: CASGYQETQYF
size: NA; V: TRBV29-1; D: NA; J: TRBJ2-7; DNA: TGCAGCACCGCTTCCTGGGGCGGCGAGCAGTACTTC; CDR3: CSTASWGGEQYF
size: few; V: TRBV10-3; D: NA; J: TRBJ2-3; DNA: TGTGCCATCAGTGAGTTTAGCTCTAGCACAGATACGCAGTATTTT; CDR3: CAISEFSSSTDTQYF
size: NA; V: TRBV6-5; D: NA; J: TRBJ2-2; DNA: TGTGCCAGCAGTAATACCGGGACTACCGGGGAGCTGTTTTTT; CDR3: CASSNTGTTGELFF
size: once; V: TRBV6-1; D: TRBD1; J: TRBJ1-6; DNA: TGTGCCAGCAGTGAACGACAGGGTGTAAGTAATTCACCCCTCCACTTT; CDR3: CASSERQGVSNSPLHF
size: NA; V: TRBV4-1; D: NA; J: TRBJ2-1; DNA: TGCGCCAGCAGCCGATCTGACAGGCCGGGTGAGCAGTTCTTC; CDR3: CASSRSDRPGEQFF
size: NA; V: TRBV9; D: NA; J: TRBJ1-1; DNA: TGTGCCAGCAGCGTAGCGGACAGGAACACTGAAGCTTTCTTT; CDR3: CASSVADRNTEAFF
size: NA; V: TRBV4-2; D: TRBD2; J: TRBJ2-5; DNA: TGTGCCAGCAGCCCCCTTAGCGGGGGCCAAGAGACCCAGTACTTC; CDR3: CASSPLSGGQETQYF
size: NA; V: TRBV14; D: TRBD1; J: TRBJ1-1; DNA: TGTGCCAGCAGCCAAGATGAGGGGGCTTGGAACACTGAAGCTTTCTTT; CDR3: CASSQDEGAWNTEAFF
size: few; V: TRBV6-5; D: NA; J: TRBJ1-5; DNA: TGTGCCAGCAGTTCCCCCAGGGAAATCAGGCAGCCCCAGCATTTT; CDR3: CASSSPREIRQPQHF
size: once; V: TRBV11-2; D: NA; J: TRBJ2-5; DNA: TGTGCCAGCAGCTCTCAGGACCCACGGAGGGAGACCCAGTACTTC; CDR3: CASSSQDPRRETQYF
size: NA; V: TRBV12-3/TRBV12-4; D: NA; J: TRBJ1-1; DNA: TGTGCCACGGAACTCCAGGCGCGCACTGAAGCTTTCTTT; CDR3: CATELQARTEAFF
size: NA; V: TRBV11-3; D: TRBD2; J: TRBJ2-3; DNA: TGTGCCAGCAGCCCCGGGACTAGCGGGGAGACAGATACGCAGTATTTT; CDR3: CASSPGTSGETDTQYF
size: NA; V: TRBV7-9; D: TRBD1; J: TRBJ1-5; DNA: TGTGCCAGCAGCGCGGACAGGGGGGATCAGCCCCAGCATTTT; CDR3: CASSADRGDQPQHF
size: few; V: TRBV11-2; D: TRBD1; J: TRBJ1-2; DNA: TGTGCCAGCAGCTTTAGGGGGCCCCGCAGGGGGCGTAGCTATGGCTACACCTTC; CDR3: CASSFRGPRRGRSYGYTF
size: NA; V: TRBV5-1; D: NA; J: TRBJ1-2; DNA: TGCGCCAGCAGCCCGAGCGGGGGTAACTATGGCTACACCTTC; CDR3: CASSPSGGNYGYTF
size: NA; V: TRBV28; D: TRBD1; J: TRBJ2-3; DNA: TGTGCCAGCAGTTGGACAGGGGATGGTACAGATACGCAGTATTTT; CDR3: CASSWTGDGTDTQYF
size: NA; V: TRBV7-2; D: NA; J: TRBJ2-3; DNA: TGTGCCAGCAGCTTAGGGGGCAACACAGATACGCAGTATTTT; CDR3: CASSLGGNTDTQYF
size: once; V: TRBV7-2; D: NA; J: TRBJ1-3; DNA: TGTGCCAGCAGCTTTACAGGTTACTCTGGAAACACCATATATTTT; CDR3: CASSFTGYSGNTIYF
size: NA; V: TRBV6-5; D: NA; J: TRBJ2-1; DNA: TGTGCCAGCAGCTTCGACTCGCGAACCAACAATGAGCAGTTCTTC; CDR3: CASSFDSRTNNEQFF
size: few; V: TRBV20-1; D: TRBD1; J: TRBJ1-5; DNA: TGCAGTGCTAGTCTAACAGGGGTTGGGAATCAGCCCCAGCATTTT; CDR3: CSASLTGVGNQPQHF
size: NA; V: TRBV19; D: TRBD1; J: TRBJ1-1; DNA: TGTGCCAGTAGTATCGGACAGGAAATAGGTGGGGCTTTCTTT; CDR3: CASSIGQEIGGAFF
size: many; V: TRBV28; D: NA; J: TRBJ1-6; DNA: TGTGCCAGCAGTTCCCCGGGTGTCGATTCACCCCTCCACTTT; CDR3: CASSSPGVDSPLHF
size: NA; V: TRBV19; D: NA; J: TRBJ1-5; DNA: TGTGCCAGTAGGGACACACAGCAGCCCCAGCATTTT; CDR3: CASRDTQQPQHF
size: NA; V: TRBV25-1; D: TRBD1; J: TRBJ2-5; DNA: TGTGCCAGCAGTGAATATACCCTTGGGGGGACAGGGCAAGAGACCCAGTACTTC; CDR3: CASSEYTLGGTGQETQYF
size: NA; V: TRBV5-1; D: NA; J: TRBJ1-1; DNA: TGCGCCAGCACCTACGGTTTGGAGAACATGAACACTGAAGCTTTCTTT; CDR3: CASTYGLENMNTEAFF
size: few; V: TRBV18; D: NA; J: TRBJ1-2; DNA: TGTGCCAGCTCACCATCCAGCGACTATGGCTACACCTTC; CDR3: CASSPSSDYGYTF
size: NA; V: TRBV11-2; D: NA; J: TRBJ2-7; DNA: TGTGCCAGCAGCTTAGTAGGCGGCTCCTACGAGCAGTACTTC; CDR3: CASSLVGGSYEQYF
size: NA; V: TRBV27; D: NA; J: TRBJ1-1; DNA: TGTGCCAGCAGCTTATCGGGCGTCCCGAACACTGAAGCTTTCTTT; CDR3: CASSLSGVPNTEAFF
size: NA; V: TRBV29-1; D: NA; J: TRBJ1-2; DNA: TGCAGCGTTGACCAGACAGCCCTGAACTATGGCTACACCTTC; CDR3: CSVDQTALNYGYTF
size: NA; V: TRBV14; D: NA; J: TRBJ2-1; DNA: TGTGCCAGCAGCCCCATCTCCTACAATGAGCAGTTCTTC; CDR3: CASSPISYNEQFF
size: NA; V: TRBV7-2; D: NA; J: TRBJ2-2; DNA: TGTGCCAGCAGCTTTTCCCATAACACCGGGGAGCTGTTTTTT; CDR3: CASSFSHNTGELFF
size: NA; V: TRBV6-5; D: NA; J: TRBJ1-2; DNA: TGTGCCAGCAGTTACTCCGGCGGGGTGGATGGCTACACCTTC; CDR3: CASSYSGGVDGYTF
size: NA; V: TRBV5-1; D: TRBD1; J: TRBJ1-6; DNA: TGCGCCAGCAGCCCTGAAGGACAGGGCACCTCACCCCTCCACTTT; CDR3: CASSPEGQGTSPLHF
size: NA; V: TRBV5-4; D: TRBD2; J: TRBJ2-3; DNA: TGTGCCAGCAGCGGACTAGCGGGGGGCACAGATACGCAGTATTTT; CDR3: CASSGLAGGTDTQYF
size: NA; V: TRBV5-6; D: TRBD1; J: TRBJ1-2; DNA: TGTGCCAGCAGCCGCCGGACAGGGGTAAGCGGCTACACCTTC; CDR3: CASSRRTGVSGYTF
size: NA; V: TRBV6-5; D: NA; J: TRBJ2-3; DNA: TGTGCCAGCAGTTACTCAGAGCCCACGGATACGCAGTATTTT; CDR3: CASSYSEPTDTQYF
size: NA; V: TRBV18; D: NA; J: TRBJ1-1; DNA: TGTGCCAGCTCACCTGCTTCGCAGGGGCAATACGCTGAAGCTTTCTTT; CDR3: CASSPASQGQYAEAFF
size: NA; V: TRBV6-5; D: NA; J: TRBJ1-1; DNA: TGTGCCAGCAGTTACGGGAGAAACACTGAAGCTTTCTTT; CDR3: CASSYGRNTEAFF
size: many; V: TRBV18; D: TRBD1; J: TRBJ1-5; DNA: TGTGCCAGCTCACCACAAGGACAGGGCAATCAGCCCCAGCATTTT; CDR3: CASSPQGQGNQPQHF
size: few; V: TRBV24-1; D: NA; J: TRBJ1-2; DNA: TGTGCCACTGAAGGATCCCTTGAGGGAGGTGACTATGGCTACACCTTC; CDR3: CATEGSLEGGDYGYTF
size: NA; V: TRBV5-4; D: NA; J: TRBJ2-5; DNA: TGTGCCAGCAGCTATCAGGATACAGAGACCCAGTACTTC; CDR3: CASSYQDTETQYF
size: NA; V: TRBV2; D: TRBD2; J: TRBJ2-7; DNA: TGTGCCAGCAACCCGGGACTAGCGGGGGCCGGGGAGCAGTACTTC; CDR3: CASNPGLAGAGEQYF
size: few; V: TRBV20-1; D: NA; J: TRBJ1-1; DNA: TGCAGTGTTATCCGGAACACTGAAGCTTTCTTT; CDR3: CSVIRNTEAFF
size: NA; V: TRBV6-6; D: TRBD1; J: TRBJ2-6; DNA: TGTGCCAGCAGGAACAGGGGAAGCTCTGGGGCCAACGTCCTGACTTTC; CDR3: CASRNRGSSGANVLTF
size: NA; V: TRBV6-4; D: NA; J: TRBJ1-2; DNA: TGTGCCAGCAGTTCCGACAGACTCAACTATGGCTACACCTTC; CDR3: CASSSDRLNYGYTF
size: NA; V: TRBV3-1/TRBV3-2; D: TRBD1; J: TRBJ2-6; DNA: TGTGCCAGCAGCCGCCAAGGGACAGGGGCCTCTGGGGCCAACGTCCTGACTTTC; CDR3: CASSRQGTGASGANVLTF
size: once; V: TRBV7-2; D: NA; J: TRBJ2-7; DNA: TGTGCCAGCAGCTCGACTGGGGGGTTCTACGAGCAGTACTTC; CDR3: CASSSTGGFYEQYF
size: NA; V: TRBV7-8; D: TRBD1; J: TRBJ1-1; DNA: TGTGCCAGCAGCTCGGGACAGGGGAACACTGAAGCTTTCTTT; CDR3: CASSSGQGNTEAFF
size: NA; V: TRBV10-3; D: NA; J: TRBJ2-3; DNA: TGTGCCATCAGTGAGTCAGGGGGCACAGATACGCAGTATTTT; CDR3: CAISESGGTDTQYF